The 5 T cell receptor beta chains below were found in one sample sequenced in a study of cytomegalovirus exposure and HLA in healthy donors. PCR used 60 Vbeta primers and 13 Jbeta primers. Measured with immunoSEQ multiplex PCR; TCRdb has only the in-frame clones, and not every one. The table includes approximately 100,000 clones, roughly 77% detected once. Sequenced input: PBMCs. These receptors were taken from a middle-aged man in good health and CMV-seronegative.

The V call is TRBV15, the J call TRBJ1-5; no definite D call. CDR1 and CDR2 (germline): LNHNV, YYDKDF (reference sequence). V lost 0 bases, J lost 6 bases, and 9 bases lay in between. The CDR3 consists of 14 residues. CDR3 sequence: CATSREGYPQPQHF. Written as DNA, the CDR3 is TGTGCCACCAGCAGAGAGGGCTACCCTCAGCCCCAGCATTTT.

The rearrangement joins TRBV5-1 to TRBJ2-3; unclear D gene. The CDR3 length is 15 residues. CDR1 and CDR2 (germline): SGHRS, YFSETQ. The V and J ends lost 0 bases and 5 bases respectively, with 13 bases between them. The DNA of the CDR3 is TGCGCCAGCAGCTTGGAGCGCAATGCCCGAGATACGCAGTATTTT. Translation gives CASSLERNARDTQYF. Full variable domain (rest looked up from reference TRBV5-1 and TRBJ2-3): KAGVTQTPRYLIKTRGQQVTLSCSPISGHRSVSWYQQTPGQGLQFLFEYFSETQRNKGNFPGRFSGRQFSNSRSEMNVSTLELGDSALYLCASSLERNARDTQYFGPGTRLTVL.

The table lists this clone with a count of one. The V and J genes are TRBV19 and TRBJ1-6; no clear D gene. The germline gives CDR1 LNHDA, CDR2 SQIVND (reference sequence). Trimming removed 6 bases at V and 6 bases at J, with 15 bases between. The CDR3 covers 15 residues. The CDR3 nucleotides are TGTGCCAGTAGGTCCTGGGAGTTCACTAATTCACCCCTCCACTTT. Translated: CASRSWEFTNSPLHF. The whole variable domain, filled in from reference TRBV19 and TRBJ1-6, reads DGGITQSPKYLFRKEGQNVTLSCEQNLNHDAMYWYRQDPGQGLRLIYYSQIVNDFQKGDIAEGYSVSREKKESFPLTVTSAQKNPTAFYLCASRSWEFTNSPLHFGNGTRLTVT.

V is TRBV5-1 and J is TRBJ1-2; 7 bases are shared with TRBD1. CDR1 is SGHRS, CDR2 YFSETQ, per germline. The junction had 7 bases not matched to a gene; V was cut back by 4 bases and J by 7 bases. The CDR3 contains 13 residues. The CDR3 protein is CASSGTGDGGYTF. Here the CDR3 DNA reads TGCGCCAGCAGCGGTACAGGGGATGGTGGCTACACCTTC.

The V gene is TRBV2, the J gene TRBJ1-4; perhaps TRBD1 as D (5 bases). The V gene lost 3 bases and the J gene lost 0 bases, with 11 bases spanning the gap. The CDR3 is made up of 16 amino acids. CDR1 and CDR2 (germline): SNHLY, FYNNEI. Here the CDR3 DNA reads TGTGCCAGCAGTGAGCGGGACCTGGCAACTAATGAAAAACTGTTTTTT. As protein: CASSERDLATNEKLFF.